This entry describes one TCR beta chain. Per the study methods: Reference gene primer amplification in the assay estimated nucleated cell counts. Assay: immunoSEQ multiplex PCR; the TCRdb copy retains only in-frame clones and omits some. Clonal size and the V and J genes are those of that table, whereas D and trimming came from the DNA. The sample lists under 200,000 clones, 70% to 90% occurring once. CDR1 and CDR2 from the germline V gene are MNHEY and SVGEGT. Trimming removed 2 bases at V and 0 bases at J, with 13 bases between. The CDR3 totals 17 residues. This record comes from a study of blood T cell repertoires in COVID-19. Study-wide background: COVID-19 samples, acute and convalescent, were from the United States, Italy and Spain. The analysed material was cDNA or gDNA that came from T cells, B-cell-depleted T cells, or PBMCs.

The rearrangement joins TRBV6-2 or TRBV6-3 to TRBJ1-4; no clear D. The sequencing sample was made of peripheral blood. This receptor was obtained from a man in his fifties or sixties with active or convalescent COVID-19. The CDR3 is CASSYPAAGATNEKLFF. CDR3 in DNA: TGTGCCAGCAGTTACCCCGCGGCGGGCGCAACTAATGAAAAACTGTTTTTT.